Reported below is one TCR beta chain. Its antigen remains unidentified. The CDR3 runs to 13 residues. V gave up 3 bases and J gave up 3 bases, with 8 bases separating them. Germline V gives CDR1 SEHNR, CDR2 FQNEAQ (reference sequence). The data are from a study of T cells after yellow fever vaccination. 5'RACE template switching added a universal primer site and UMIs to TCR cDNA. One entry per CDR3 protein results from TCRdb running MiXCR on the 5' RACE reads. The sample records 95,000 to 100,000 distinct CDR3 sequences, approximately 5.5% being singletons. Regarding the study as a whole: Most primary-vaccination clones recurred post-booster (around 97% CD4, over 70% CD8). Clonotype sharing between CD4 and CD8 compartments was small.

This clonotype was obtained from a man aged 18 to 29 who received the YFV17D yellow fever vaccine. The specimen was CD8+ T cells sorted from PBMCs, collected 10 days after the yellow fever booster vaccination. J is TRBJ1-2 and V is TRBV7-9; D is undetermined. Here the CDR3 reads CASSFRNYYGYTF. The CDR3 coding sequence is TGTGCCAGCAGCTTCAGGAATTACTATGGCTACACCTTC.